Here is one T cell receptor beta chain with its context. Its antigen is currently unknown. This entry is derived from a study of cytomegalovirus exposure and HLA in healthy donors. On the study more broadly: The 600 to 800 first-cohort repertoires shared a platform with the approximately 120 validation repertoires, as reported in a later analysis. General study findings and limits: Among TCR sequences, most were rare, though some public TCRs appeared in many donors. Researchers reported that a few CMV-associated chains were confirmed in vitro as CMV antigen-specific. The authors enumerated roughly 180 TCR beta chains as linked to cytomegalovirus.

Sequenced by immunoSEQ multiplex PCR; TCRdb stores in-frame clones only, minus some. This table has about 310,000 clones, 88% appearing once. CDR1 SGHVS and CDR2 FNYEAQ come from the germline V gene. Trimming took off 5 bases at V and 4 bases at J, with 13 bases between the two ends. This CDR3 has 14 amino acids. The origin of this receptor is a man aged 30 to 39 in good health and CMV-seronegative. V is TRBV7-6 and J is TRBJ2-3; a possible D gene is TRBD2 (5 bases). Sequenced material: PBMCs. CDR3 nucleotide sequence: TGTGCCAGCAGCCCCTTCCTCGGGGCAGATACGCAGTATTTT. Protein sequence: CASSPFLGADTQYF.